The clone carrying this T cell receptor beta chain appeared many times. The sample belongs to a study of T-cell reconstitution after alpha-beta-depleted transplantation in children. The CDR3 has 17 amino acids. The germline gives CDR1 MDHEN, CDR2 SYDVKM. The V and J ends lost 5 bases and 2 bases respectively, with 20 bases between them. Library preparation (for TCRbeta) was performed with unique molecular identifiers. TCRdb ran MiXCR on the PCR reads and lists one entry per CDR3 protein. Among some 70,000 distinct CDR3 sequences listed, just under 5% were seen once. This chain connects TRBV28 to TRBJ2-3, with a possible D match to TRBD1 (5 bases). The TCR was taken from a boy in the first two years of life who had a stem cell transplant for acute myeloid leukemia, so the T cells may come from the graft donor. The input for sequencing was PBMCs, mostly from graft donor cells, taken 180 days after TCRalphabeta/CD19-depleted stem cell transplant. CDR3 nucleotide sequence: TGTGCCAGCAGTCCACACCGACAGAGAAAGTACACAGATACGCAGTATTTT. Translated, it gives CASSPHRQRKYTDTQYF.